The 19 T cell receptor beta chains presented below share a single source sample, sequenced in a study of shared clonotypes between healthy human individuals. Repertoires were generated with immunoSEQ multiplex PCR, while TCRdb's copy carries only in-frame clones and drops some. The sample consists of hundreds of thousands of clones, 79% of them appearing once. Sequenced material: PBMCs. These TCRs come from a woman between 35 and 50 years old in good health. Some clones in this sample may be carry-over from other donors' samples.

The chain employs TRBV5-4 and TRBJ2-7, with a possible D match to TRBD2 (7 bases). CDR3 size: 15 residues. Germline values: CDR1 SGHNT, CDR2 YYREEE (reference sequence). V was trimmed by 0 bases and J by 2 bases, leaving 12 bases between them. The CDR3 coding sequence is TGTGCCAGCAGCTTGGGACCCGGGGGGCCCTACGAGCAGTACTTC. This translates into CASSLGPGGPYEQYF.

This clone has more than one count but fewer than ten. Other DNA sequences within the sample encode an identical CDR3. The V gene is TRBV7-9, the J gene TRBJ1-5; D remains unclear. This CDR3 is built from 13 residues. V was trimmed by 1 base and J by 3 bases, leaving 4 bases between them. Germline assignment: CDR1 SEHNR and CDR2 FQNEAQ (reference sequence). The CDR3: CASSLGPNQPQHF. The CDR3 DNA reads TGTGCCAGCAGCTTAGGCCCCAATCAGCCCCAGCATTTT.

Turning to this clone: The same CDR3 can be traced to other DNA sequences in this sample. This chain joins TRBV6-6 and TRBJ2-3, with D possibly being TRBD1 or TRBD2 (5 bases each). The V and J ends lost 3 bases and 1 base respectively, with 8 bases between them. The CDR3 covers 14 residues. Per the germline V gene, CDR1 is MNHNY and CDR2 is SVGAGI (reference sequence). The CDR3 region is CASSYGGRTDTQYF. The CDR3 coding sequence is TGTGCCAGCAGTTATGGGGGTCGCACAGATACGCAGTATTTT.

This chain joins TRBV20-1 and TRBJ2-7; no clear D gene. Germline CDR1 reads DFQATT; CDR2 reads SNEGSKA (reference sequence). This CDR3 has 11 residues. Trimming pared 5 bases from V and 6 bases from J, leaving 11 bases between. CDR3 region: CSASPFIEQYF. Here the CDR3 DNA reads TGCAGTGCTTCTCCCTTTATCGAGCAGTACTTC.

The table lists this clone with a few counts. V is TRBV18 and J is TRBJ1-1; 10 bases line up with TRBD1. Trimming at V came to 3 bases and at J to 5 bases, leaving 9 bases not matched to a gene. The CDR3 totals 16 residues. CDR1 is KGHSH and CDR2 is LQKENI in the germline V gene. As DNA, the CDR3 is TGTGCCAGCTCACCGCAAGACAGGGGGCTTTTTACTGAAGCTTTCTTT. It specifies CASSPQDRGLFTEAFF.

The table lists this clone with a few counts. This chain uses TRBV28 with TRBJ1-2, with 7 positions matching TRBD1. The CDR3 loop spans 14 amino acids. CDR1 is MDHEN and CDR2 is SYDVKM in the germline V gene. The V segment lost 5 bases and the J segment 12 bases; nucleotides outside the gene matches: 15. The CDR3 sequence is CASSTSDRIVANTF. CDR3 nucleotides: TGTGCCAGCAGTACCTCGGACAGGATCGTAGCGAACACCTTC.

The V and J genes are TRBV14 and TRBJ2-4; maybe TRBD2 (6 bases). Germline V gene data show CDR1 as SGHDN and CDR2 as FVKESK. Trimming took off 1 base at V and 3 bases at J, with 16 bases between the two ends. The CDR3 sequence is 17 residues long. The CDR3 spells CASSQGFLRGGKNIQYF. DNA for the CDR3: TGTGCCAGCAGCCAAGGGTTTTTGAGGGGAGGCAAAAACATTCAGTACTTC.

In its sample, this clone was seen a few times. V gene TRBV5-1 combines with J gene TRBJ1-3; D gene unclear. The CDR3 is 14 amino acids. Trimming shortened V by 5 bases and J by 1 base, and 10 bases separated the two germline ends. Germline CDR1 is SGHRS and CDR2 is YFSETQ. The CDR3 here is CASRGSQSGNTIYF. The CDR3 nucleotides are TGCGCCAGCAGAGGGAGCCAGTCTGGAAACACCATATATTTT.

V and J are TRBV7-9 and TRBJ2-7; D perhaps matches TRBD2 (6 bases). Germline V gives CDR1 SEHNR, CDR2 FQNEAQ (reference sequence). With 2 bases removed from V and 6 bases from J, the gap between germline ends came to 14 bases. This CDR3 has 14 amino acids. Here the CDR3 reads CASSLIGTASEQYF. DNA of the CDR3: TGTGCCAGCAGCTTAATAGGGACTGCCAGCGAGCAGTACTTC.

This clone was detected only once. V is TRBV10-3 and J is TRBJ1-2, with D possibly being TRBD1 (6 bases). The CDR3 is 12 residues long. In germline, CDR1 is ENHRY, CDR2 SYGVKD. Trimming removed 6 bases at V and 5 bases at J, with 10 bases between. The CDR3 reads CAISGQTYGYTF. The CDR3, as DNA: TGTGCCATCAGCGGACAGACTTATGGCTACACCTTC.

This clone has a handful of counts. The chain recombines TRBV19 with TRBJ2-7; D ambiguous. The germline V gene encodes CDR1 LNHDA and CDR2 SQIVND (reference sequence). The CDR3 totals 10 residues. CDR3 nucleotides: TGTGCGATAGACCCCTACGAGCAGTACTTC. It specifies CAIDPYEQYF.

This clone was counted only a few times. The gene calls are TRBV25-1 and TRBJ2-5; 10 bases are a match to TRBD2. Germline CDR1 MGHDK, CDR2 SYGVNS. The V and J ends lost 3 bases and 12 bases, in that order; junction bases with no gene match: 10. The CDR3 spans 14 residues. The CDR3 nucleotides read TGTGCCAGCAGTGACCGACTAGCGGGCGAGGTAAAGTACTTC. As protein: CASSDRLAGEVKYF.

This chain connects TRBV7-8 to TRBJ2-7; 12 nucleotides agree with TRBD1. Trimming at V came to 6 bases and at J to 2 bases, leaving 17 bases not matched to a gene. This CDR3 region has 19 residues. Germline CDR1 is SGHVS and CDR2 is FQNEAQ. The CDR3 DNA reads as TGTGCCAGCAGTTTACCCGGGACAGGGGGCTACGGAACCCCCTACGAGCAGTACTTC. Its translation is CASSLPGTGGYGTPYEQYF.

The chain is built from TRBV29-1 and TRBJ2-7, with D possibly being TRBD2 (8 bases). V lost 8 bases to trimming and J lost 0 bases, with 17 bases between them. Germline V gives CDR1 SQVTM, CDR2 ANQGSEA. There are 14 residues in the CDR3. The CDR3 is CSIRGGQSSYEQYF. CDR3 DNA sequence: TGCAGCATCCGGGGGGGACAGAGCTCCTACGAGCAGTACTTC.

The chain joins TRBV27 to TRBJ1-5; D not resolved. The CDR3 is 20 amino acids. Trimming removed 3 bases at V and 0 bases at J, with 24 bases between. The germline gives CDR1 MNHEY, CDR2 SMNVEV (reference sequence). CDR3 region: CASSFPPTLKSSNSNQPQHF. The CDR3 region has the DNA TGTGCCAGCAGTTTCCCCCCGACCCTCAAGTCGTCAAATAGCAATCAGCCCCAGCATTTT.

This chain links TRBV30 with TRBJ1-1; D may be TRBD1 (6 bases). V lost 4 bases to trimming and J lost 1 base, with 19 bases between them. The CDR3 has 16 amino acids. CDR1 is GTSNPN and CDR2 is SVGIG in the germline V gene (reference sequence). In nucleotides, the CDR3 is TGTGCCTGGACCCTCATCCCCGGGACACAGAACACTGAAGCTTTCTTT. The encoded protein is CAWTLIPGTQNTEAFF.

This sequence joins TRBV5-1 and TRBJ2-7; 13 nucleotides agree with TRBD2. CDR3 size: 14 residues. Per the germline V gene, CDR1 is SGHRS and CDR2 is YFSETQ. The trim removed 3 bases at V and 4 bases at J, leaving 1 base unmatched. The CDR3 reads CASSSTSGRYEQYF. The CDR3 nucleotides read TGCGCCAGCAGCTCGACTAGCGGGAGGTACGAGCAGTACTTC.

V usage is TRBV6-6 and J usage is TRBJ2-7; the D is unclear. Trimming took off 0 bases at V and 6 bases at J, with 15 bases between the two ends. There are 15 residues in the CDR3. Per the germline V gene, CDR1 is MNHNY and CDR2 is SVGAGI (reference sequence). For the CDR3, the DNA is TGTGCCAGCAGTTACTCTGGCGCAGCGAAGACCGAGCAGTACTTC. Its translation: CASSYSGAAKTEQYF.

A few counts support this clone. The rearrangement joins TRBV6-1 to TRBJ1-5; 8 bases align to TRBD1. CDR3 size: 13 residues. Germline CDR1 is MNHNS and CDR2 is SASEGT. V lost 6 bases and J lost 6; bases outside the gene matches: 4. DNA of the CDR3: TGTGCCAGCAGAGGACAGGGAATTCAGCCCCAGCATTTT. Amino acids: CASRGQGIQPQHF.